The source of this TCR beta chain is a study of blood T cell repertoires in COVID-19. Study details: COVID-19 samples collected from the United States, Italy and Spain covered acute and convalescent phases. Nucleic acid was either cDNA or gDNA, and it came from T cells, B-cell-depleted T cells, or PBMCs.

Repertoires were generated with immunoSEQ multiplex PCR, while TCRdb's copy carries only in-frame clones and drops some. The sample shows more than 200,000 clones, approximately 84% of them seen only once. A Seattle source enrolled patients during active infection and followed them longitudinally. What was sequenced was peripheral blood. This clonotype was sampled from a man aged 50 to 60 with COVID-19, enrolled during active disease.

The CDR3 bases are TGTGCCAGCAGCCCTATGCGGCAGCAAAATTCACCCCTCCACTTT. Translation gives CASSPMRQQNSPLHF. The chain combines TRBV11-2 with TRBJ1-6; D remains ambiguous. There are 15 residues in the CDR3. Germline V gives CDR1 SGHAT, CDR2 FQNNGV. V was cut by 5 bases and J by 7 bases, with 15 bases left in between.